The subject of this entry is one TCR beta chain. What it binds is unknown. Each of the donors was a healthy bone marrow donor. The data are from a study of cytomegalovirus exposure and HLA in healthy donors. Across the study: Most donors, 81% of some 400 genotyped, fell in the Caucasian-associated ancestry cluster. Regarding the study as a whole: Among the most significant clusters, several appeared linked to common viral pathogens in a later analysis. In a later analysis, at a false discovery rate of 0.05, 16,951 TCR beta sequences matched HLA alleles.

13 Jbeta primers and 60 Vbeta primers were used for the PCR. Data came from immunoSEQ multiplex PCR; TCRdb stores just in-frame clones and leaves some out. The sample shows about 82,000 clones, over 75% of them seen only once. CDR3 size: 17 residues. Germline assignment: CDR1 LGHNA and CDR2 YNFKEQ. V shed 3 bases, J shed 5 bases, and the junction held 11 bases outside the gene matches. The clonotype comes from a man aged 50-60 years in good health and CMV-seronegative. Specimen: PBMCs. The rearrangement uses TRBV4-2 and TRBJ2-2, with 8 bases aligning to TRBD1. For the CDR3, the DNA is TGTGCCAGCAGCCAGAATTTACAGGGGGTAGGGACCGGGGAGCTGTTTTTT. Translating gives CASSQNLQGVGTGELFF.